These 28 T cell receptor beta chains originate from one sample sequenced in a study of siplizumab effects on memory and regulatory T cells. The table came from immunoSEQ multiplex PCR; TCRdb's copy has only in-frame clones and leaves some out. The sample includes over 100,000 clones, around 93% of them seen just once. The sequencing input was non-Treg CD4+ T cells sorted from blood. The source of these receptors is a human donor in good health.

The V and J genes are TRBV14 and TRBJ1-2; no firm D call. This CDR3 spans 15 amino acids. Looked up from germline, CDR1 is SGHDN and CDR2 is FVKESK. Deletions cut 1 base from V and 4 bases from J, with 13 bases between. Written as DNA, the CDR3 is TGTGCCAGCAGCCAAGGAGGAGGGTCAGTCTATGGCTACACCTTC. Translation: CASSQGGGSVYGYTF.

The CDR3 region has the DNA TGTGCCAGCAGTTTGGGAGGGGGCTATCAGCCCCAGCATTTT. Translating gives CASSLGGGYQPQHF. The rearrangement links TRBV28 to TRBJ1-5, with 7 bases lining up with TRBD1. With V trimmed by 3 bases and J by 5 bases, 4 bases remained unmatched. The germline gives CDR1 MDHEN, CDR2 SYDVKM. The CDR3 length is 14 residues.

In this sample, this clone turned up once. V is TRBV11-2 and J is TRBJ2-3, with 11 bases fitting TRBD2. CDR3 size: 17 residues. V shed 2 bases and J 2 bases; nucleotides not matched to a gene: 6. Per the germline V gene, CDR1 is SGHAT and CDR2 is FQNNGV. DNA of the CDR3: TGTGCCAGCAGCTTAAGGCTAGCGGGGGGCTTCACAGATACGCAGTATTTT. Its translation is CASSLRLAGGFTDTQYF.

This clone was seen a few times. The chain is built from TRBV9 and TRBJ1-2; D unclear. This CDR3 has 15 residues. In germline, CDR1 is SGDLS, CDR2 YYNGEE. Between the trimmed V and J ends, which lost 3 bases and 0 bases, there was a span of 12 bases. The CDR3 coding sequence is TGTGCCAGCAGCGCCCGGACGGAAGCTAACTATGGCTACACCTTC. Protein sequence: CASSARTEANYGYTF.

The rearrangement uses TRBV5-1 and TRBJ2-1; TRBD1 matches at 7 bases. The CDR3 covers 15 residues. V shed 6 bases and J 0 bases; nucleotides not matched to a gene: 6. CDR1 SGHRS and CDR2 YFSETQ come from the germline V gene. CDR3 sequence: CASNPGQSSYNEQFF. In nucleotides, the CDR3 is TGCGCCAGCAACCCGGGACAGAGCTCCTACAATGAGCAGTTCTTC.

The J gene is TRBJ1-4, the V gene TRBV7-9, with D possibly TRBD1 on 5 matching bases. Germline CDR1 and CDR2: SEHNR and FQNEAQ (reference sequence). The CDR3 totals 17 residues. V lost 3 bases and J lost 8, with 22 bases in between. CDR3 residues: CASSLNPGRGGWEKLFF. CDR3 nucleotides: TGTGCCAGCAGCTTGAACCCAGGGCGGGGCGGATGGGAAAAACTGTTTTTT.

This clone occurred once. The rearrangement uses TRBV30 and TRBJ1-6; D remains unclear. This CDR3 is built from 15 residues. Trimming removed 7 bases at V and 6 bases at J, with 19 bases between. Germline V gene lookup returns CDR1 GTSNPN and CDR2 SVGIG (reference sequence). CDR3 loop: CASPGLKGINSPLHF. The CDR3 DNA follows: TGTGCCTCCCCCGGGTTGAAAGGAATTAATTCACCCCTCCACTTT.

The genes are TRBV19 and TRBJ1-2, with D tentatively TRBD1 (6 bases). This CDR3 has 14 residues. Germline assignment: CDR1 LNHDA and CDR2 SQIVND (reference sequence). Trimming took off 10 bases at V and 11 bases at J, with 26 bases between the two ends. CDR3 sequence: CATRRGTDVWRYTF. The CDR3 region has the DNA TGTGCCACCCGAAGGGGGACGGATGTATGGAGATACACCTTC.

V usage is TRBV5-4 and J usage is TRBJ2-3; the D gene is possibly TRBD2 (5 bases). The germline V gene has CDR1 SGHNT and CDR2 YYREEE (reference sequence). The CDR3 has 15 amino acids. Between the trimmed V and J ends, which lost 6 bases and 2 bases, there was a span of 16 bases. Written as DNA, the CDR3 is TGTGCCAGCACCCTTTCTAGCACTAACACAGATACGCAGTATTTT. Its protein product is CASTLSSTNTDTQYF.

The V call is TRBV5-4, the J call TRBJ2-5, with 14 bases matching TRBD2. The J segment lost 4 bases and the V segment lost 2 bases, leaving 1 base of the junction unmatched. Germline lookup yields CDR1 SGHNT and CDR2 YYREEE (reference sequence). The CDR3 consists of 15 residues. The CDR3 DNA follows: TGTGCCAGCAGCTTTGGGACTAGCGGGGGAGAGACCCAGTACTTC. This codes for CASSFGTSGGETQYF. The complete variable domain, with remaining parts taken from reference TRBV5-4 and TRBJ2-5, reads ETGVTQSPTHLIKTRGQQVTLRCSSQSGHNTVSWYQQALGQGPQFIFQYYREEENGRGNFPPRFSGLQFPNYSSELNVNALELDDSALYLCASSFGTSGGETQYFGPGTRLLVL.

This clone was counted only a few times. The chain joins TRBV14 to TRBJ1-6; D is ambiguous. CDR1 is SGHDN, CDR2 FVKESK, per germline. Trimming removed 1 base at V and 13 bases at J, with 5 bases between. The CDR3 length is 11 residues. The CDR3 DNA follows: TGTGCCAGCAGCCAAGGTCCCCCCCTCCACTTT. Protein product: CASSQGPPLHF.

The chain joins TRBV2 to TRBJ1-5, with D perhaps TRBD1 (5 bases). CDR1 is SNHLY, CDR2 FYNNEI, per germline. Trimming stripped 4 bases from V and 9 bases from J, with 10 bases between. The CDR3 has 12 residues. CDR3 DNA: TGTGCCAGCAGTGGGGGACGGGGGCCCCAGCATTTT. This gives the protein CASSGGRGPQHF.

The CDR3 sequence: CASRTLPGDRGTSTNEKLFF. CDR3 nucleotides: TGTGCCAGTAGGACCCTACCCGGGGACAGGGGGACGTCAACTAATGAAAAACTGTTTTTT. This chain uses TRBV19 with TRBJ1-4; 11 bases are a match to TRBD1. Germline V CDR1 and CDR2: LNHDA, SQIVND (reference sequence). CDR3 length: 20 residues. After removal of 6 bases from V and 0 bases from J, the junction contained 15 bases not matched to a gene.

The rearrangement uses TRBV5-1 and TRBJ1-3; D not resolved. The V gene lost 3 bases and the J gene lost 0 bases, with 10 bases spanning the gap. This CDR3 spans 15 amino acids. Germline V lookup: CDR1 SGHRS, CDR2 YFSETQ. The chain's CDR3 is CASSSPSPSGNTIYF. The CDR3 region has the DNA TGCGCCAGCAGCTCCCCCTCTCCCTCTGGAAACACCATATATTTT.

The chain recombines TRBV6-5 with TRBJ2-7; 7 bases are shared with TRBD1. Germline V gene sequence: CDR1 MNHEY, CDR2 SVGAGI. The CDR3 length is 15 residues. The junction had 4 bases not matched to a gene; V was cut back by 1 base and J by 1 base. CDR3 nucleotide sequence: TGTGCCAGCAGTTACTTGGACAGGCAATCCTACGAGCAGTACTTC. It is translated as CASSYLDRQSYEQYF.

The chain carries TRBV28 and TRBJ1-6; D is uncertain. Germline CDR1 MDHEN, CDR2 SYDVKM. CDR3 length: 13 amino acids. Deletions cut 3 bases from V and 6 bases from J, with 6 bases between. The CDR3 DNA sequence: TGTGCCAGCAGTTTCGACCTTAATTCACCCCTCCACTTT. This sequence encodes CASSFDLNSPLHF.

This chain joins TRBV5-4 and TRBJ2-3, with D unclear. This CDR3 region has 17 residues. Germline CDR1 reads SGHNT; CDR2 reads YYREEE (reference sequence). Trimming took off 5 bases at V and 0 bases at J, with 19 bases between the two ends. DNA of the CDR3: TGTGCCAGCAGGCTCGGGCAGACCGTATATAGCACAGATACGCAGTATTTT. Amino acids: CASRLGQTVYSTDTQYF.

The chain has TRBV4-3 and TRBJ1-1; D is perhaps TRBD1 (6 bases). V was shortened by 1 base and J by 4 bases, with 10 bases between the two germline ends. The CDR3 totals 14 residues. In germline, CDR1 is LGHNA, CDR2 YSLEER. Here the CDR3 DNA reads TGCGCCAGCAGCCAAGGTGCAGGGGTCACTGAAGCTTTCTTT. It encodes CASSQGAGVTEAFF.

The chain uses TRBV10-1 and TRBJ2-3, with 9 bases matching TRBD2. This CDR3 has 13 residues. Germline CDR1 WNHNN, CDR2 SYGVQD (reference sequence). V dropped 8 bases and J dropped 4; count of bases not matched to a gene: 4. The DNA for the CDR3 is TGCGCCAGCCAACTAGCGGGCGCAGATACGCAGTATTTT. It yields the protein CASQLAGADTQYF.

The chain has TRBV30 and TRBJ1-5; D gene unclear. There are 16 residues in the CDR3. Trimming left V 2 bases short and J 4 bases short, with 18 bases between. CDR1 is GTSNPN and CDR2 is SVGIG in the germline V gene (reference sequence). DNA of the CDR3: TGTGCCTGGAGTCTCGAGCGGGGAGGTTTGAATCAGCCCCAGCATTTT. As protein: CAWSLERGGLNQPQHF.

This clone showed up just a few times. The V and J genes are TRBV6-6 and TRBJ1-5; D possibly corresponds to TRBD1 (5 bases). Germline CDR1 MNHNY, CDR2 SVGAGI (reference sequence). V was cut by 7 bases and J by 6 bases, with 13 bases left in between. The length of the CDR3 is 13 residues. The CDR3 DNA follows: TGTGCCAGCACCGGGTTGGGGGTTCAGCCCCAGCATTTT. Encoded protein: CASTGLGVQPQHF.

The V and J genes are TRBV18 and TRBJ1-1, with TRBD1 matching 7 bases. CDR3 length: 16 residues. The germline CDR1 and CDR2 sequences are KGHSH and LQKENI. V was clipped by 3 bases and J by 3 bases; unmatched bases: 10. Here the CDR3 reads CASSPRQGSSYTEAFF. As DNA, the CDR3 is TGTGCCAGCTCACCGCGACAGGGCTCTTCTTACACTGAAGCTTTCTTT.

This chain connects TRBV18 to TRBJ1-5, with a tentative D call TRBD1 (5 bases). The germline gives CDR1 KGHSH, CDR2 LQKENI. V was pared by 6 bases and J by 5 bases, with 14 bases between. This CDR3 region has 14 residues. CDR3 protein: CASSIGGRDQPQHF. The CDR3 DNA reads TGTGCCAGCTCCATCGGGGGTCGAGATCAGCCCCAGCATTTT.

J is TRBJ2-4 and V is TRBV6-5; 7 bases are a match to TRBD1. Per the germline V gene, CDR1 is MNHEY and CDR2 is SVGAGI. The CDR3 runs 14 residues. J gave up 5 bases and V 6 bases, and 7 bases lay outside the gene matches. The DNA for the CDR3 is TGTGCCAGCAGACTACCGGGACAGCAAAACATTCAGTACTTC. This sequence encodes CASRLPGQQNIQYF.

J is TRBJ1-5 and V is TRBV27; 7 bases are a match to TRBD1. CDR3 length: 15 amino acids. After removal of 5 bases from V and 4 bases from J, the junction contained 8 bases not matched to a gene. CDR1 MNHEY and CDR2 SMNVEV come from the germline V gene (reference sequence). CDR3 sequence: CASSAFRGGNQPQHF. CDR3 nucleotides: TGTGCCAGCAGTGCTTTCAGGGGGGGGAATCAGCCCCAGCATTTT.

This CDR3 is CAISESGGLHGYTF. In DNA form, the CDR3 reads TGTGCCATCAGTGAGTCGGGAGGGTTGCATGGCTACACCTTC. The chain couples TRBV10-3 to TRBJ1-2; D remains ambiguous. Trimming removed 0 bases at V and 6 bases at J, with 11 bases between. CDR1 and CDR2 from the germline V gene are ENHRY and SYGVKD. The CDR3 is 14 residues long.

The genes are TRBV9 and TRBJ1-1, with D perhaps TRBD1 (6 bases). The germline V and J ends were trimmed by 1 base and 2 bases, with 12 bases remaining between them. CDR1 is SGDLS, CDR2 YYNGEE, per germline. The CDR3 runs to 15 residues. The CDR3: CASSVLGQQNTEAFF. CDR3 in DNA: TGTGCCAGCAGCGTATTGGGACAACAAAACACTGAAGCTTTCTTT.

The CDR3 DNA reads TGTGCCAGCTCACCATGGGGCAGCCCGGGAAACACCATATATTTT. This encodes CASSPWGSPGNTIYF. The rearrangement uses TRBV18 and TRBJ1-3, with a tentative D call TRBD1 (5 bases). This CDR3 has 15 residues. Trimming removed 2 bases from V and 4 bases from J, with 12 bases in between. The germline CDR1 and CDR2 sequences are KGHSH and LQKENI. Complete variable domain (other parts from reference TRBV18 and TRBJ1-3): NAGVMQNPRHLVRRRGQEARLRCSPMKGHSHVYWYRQLPEEGLKFMVYLQKENIIDESGMPKERFSAEFPKEGPSILRIQQVVRGDSAAYFCASSPWGSPGNTIYFGEGSWLTVV.